This T cell receptor beta chain was profiled in a study of shared clonotypes between healthy human individuals. Germline V gene lookup returns CDR1 LGHNA and CDR2 YSLEER. V shed 3 bases and J 6 bases; nucleotides not matched to a gene: 13. This CDR3 comprises 17 residues. Profiling relied on immunoSEQ multiplex PCR, and the TCRdb table lists in-frame clones only, not all of them. The data hold roughly 1,500,000 clones, with roughly 98.5% observed a single time. The chain carries TRBV4-3 and TRBJ2-2; 7 bases align to TRBD2. Sequencing was done on a sample of naive CD4+ T cells sorted from blood. Subset denoted: CD45RA+ positively selected. The receptor was derived from a man aged 25 to 40 in good health. The CDR3 spells CASSQSPGGSPPGELFF. CDR3 DNA: TGCGCCAGCAGCCAGAGCCCCGGCGGGAGTCCCCCCGGGGAGCTGTTTTTT.